Described below is a single T cell receptor (beta chain) sequence and its context. This entry belongs to a study of shared clonotypes between healthy human individuals. Germline loops: CDR1 MNHEY, CDR2 SVGAGI. V lost 9 bases and J lost 1, with 12 bases in between. CDR3 size: 14 residues. Sequenced by immunoSEQ multiplex PCR; TCRdb stores in-frame clones only, minus some. This sample has roughly 2.2 million clones; more than 80% occur once, and the top ten carry 0.39%. The sequence was collected from a man between 18 and 29 years old in good health. Some clones in this sample may be carry-over from other donors' samples. Sequences were obtained from naive CD4+ T cells from PBMCs. Subset specified: CD45RA+ positively selected. V gene TRBV6-5 combines with J gene TRBJ2-2; tentative D call: TRBD1 (6 bases). CDR3 loop: CASVGRGNTGELFF. DNA for the CDR3: TGTGCCAGTGTTGGCAGGGGGAACACCGGGGAGCTGTTTTTT.